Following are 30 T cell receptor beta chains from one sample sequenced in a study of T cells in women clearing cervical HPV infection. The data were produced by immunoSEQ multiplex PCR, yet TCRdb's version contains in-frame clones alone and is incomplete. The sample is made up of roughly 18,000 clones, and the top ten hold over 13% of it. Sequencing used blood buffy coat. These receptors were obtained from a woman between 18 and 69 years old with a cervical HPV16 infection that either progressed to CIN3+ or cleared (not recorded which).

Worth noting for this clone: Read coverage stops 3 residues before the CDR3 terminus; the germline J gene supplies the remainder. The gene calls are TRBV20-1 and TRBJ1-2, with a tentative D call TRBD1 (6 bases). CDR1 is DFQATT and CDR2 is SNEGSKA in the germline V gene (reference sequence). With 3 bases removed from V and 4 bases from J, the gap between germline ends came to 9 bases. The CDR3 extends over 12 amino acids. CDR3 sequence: CSASEDSYGYTF. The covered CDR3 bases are TGCAGTGCTAGTGAGGACAGCTATGGC.

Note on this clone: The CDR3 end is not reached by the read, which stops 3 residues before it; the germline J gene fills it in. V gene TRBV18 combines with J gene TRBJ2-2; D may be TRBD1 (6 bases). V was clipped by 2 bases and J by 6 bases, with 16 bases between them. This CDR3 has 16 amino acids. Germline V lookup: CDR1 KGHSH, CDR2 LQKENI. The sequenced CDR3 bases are TGTGCCAGCTCACCAGTCTGGCAGGGGATGGCCGGGGAG. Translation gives CASSPVWQGMAGE. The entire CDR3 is CASSPVWQGMAGELFF.

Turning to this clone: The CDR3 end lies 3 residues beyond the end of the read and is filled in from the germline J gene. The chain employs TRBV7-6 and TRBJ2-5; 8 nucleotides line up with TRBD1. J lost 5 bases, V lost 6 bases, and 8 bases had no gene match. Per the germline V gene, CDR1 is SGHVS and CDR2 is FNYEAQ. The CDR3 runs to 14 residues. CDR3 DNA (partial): TGTGCCAGCAGTGTCGGACAGGGAAGGGAGACC. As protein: CASSVGQGRET. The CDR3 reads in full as CASSVGQGRETQYF.

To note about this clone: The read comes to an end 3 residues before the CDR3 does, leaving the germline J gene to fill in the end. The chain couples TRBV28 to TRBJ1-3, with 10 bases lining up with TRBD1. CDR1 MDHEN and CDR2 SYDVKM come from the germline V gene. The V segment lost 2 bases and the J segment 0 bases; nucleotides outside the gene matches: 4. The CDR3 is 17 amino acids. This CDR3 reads CASSLPGQGVSGNTIYF. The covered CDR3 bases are TGTGCCAGCAGTTTACCAGGACAGGGGGTCTCTGGAAACACC.

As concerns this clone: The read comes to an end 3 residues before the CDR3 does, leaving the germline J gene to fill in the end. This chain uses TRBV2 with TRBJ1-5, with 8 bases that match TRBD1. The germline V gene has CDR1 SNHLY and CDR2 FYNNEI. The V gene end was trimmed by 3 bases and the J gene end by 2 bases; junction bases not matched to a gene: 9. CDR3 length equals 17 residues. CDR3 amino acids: CASSDGAGGVGNQPQHF. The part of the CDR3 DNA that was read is TGTGCCAGCAGTGATGGAGCAGGGGGCGTCGGCAATCAGCCC.

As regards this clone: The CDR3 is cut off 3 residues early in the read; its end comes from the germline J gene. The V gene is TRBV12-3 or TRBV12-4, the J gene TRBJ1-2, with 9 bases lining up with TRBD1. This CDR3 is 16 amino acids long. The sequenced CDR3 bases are TGTGCCAGCAGCCGCCCCCTGGACAGGGGAGGGGGAGGC. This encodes CASSRPLDRGGGG. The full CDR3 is CASSRPLDRGGGGYTF.

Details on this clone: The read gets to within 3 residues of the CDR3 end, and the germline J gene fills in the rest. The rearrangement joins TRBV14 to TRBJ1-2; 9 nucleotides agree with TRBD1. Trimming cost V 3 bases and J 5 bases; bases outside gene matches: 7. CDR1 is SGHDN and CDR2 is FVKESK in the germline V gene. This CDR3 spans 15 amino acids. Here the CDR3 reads CASSQGTGRGYGYTF. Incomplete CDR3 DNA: TGTGCCAGCAGCCAGGGGACAGGGAGGGGATATGGC.

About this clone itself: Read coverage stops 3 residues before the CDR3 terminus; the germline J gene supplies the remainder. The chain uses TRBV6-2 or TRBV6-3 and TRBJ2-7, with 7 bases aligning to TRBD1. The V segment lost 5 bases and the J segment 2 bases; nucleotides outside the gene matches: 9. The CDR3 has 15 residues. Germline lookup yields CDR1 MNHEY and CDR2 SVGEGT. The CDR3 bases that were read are TGTGCCAGCAGTACGCTGACAGGGAGACCCTACGAG. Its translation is CASSTLTGRPYE. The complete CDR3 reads CASSTLTGRPYEQYF.

Partial CDR3 DNA: TGTGCCAGTAGTATTCAAGGCAAACCTGGTTTCAATGGC. The encoded protein is CASSIQGKPGFNG. In full, the CDR3 reads CASSIQGKPGFNGYTF. The chain couples TRBV19 to TRBJ1-2; D unresolved. Read coverage stops 3 residues before the CDR3 terminus; the germline J gene supplies the remainder. The CDR3 has 16 residues. The V end lost 3 bases, the J end lost 6 bases, and 20 bases lay between the germline ends. Per germline, CDR1 LNHDA and CDR2 SQIVND (reference sequence).

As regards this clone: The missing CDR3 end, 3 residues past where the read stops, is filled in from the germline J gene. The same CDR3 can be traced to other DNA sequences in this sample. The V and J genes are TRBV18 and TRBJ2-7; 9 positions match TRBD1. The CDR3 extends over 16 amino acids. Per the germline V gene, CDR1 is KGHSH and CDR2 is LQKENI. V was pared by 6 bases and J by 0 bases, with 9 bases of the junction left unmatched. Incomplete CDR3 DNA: TGTGCCAGCTCCCCCCCCGACAGGGGGGCCTCCTACGAG. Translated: CASSPPDRGASYE. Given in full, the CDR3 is CASSPPDRGASYEQYF. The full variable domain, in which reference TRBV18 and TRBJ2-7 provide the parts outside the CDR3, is NAGVMQNPRHLVRRRGQEARLRCSPMKGHSHVYWYRQLPEEGLKFMVYLQKENIIDESGMPKERFSAEFPKEGPSILRIQQVVRGDSAAYFCASSPPDRGASYEQYFGPGTRLTVT.

The CDR3 here is CASSLTGSEQFF. The CDR3 DNA, read in part, is TGTGCCAGCAGCCTGACAGGGTCTGAG. The chain joins TRBV7-9 to TRBJ2-1; 7 bases are a match to TRBD1. From the germline J gene comes the end of the CDR3, since the read stops 3 residues before it. Germline values: CDR1 SEHNR, CDR2 FQNEAQ (reference sequence). V lost 5 bases to trimming and J lost 9 bases; unmatched junction nucleotides: 4. The CDR3 contains 12 residues.

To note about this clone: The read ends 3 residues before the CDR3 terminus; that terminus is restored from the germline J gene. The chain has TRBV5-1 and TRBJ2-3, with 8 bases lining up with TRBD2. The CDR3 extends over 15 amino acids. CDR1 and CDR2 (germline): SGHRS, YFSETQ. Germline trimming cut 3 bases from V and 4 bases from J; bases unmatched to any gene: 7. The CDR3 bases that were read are TGCGCCAGCAGCTCTCTTGTAGCGGGACCAGATACG. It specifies CASSSLVAGPDT. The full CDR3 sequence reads CASSSLVAGPDTQYF.

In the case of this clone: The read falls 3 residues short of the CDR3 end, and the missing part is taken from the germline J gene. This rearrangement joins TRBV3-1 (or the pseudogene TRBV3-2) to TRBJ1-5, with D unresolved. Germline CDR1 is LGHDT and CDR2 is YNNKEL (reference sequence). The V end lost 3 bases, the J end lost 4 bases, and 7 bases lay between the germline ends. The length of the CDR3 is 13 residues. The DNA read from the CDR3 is TGTGCCAGCAGCCAGGCAGGTAATCAGCCC. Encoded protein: CASSQAGNQP. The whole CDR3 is CASSQAGNQPQHF.

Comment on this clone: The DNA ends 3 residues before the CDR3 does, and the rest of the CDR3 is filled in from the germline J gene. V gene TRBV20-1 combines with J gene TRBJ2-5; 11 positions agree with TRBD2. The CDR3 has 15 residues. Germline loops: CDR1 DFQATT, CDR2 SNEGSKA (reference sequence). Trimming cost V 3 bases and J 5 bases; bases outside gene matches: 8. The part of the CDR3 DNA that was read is TGCAGTGCTAGGCCCGCTAGCGGGGGGTGGGAGACC. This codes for CSARPASGGWET. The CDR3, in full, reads CSARPASGGWETQYF.

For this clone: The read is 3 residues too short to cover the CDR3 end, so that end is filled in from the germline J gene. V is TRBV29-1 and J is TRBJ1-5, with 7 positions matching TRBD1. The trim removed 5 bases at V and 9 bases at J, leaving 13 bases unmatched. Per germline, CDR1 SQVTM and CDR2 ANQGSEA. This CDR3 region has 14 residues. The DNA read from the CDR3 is TGCAGCGTTATCGGGACAGACCGCCGAGGGCCC. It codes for CSVIGTDRRGP. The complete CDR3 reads CSVIGTDRRGPQHF.

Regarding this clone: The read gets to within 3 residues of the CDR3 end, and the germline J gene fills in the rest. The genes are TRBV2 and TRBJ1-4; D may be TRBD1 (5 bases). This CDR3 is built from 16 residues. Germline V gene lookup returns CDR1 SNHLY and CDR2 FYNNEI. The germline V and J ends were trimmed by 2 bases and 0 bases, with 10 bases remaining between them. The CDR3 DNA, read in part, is TGTGCCAGCAGTGAATATGGGGGGACAACTAATGAAAAA. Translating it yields CASSEYGGTTNEK. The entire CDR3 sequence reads CASSEYGGTTNEKLFF.

Incomplete CDR3 DNA: TGTGCCAGCAGCCAAACCTCCTGGGGACAGGGGTTTAATGAG. Encoded protein: CASSQTSWGQGFNE. Given in full, the CDR3 is CASSQTSWGQGFNEQFF. V is TRBV4-2 and J is TRBJ2-1, with TRBD1 matching 10 bases. The read ends 3 residues before the CDR3 terminus; that terminus is restored from the germline J gene. V gave up 2 bases and J gave up 7 bases; unmatched junction bases: 11. This CDR3 comprises 17 residues. The V gene's germline CDR1 is LGHNA and CDR2 YNFKEQ.

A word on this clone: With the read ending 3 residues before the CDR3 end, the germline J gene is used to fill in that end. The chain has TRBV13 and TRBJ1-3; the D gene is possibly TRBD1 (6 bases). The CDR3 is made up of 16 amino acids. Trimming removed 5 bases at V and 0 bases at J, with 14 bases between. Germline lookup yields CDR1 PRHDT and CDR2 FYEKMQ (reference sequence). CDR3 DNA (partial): TGTGCCAGCAGCATCGGACAGACGAGCTCTGGAAACACC. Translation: CASSIGQTSSGNT. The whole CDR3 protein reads CASSIGQTSSGNTIYF.

The CDR3 loop is CAWSVEWLAGGDSSETQYF. Incomplete CDR3 DNA: TGTGCCTGGAGTGTAGAGTGGCTAGCGGGAGGAGATAGTAGCGAGACC. This chain uses TRBV30 with TRBJ2-5; 11 nucleotides agree with TRBD2. The CDR3 extends 3 residues past the end of the read, so its final part is completed from the germline J gene. The CDR3 is made up of 19 amino acids. The V segment lost 0 bases and the J segment 5 bases; nucleotides outside the gene matches: 17. Germline values: CDR1 GTSNPN, CDR2 SVGIG (reference sequence).

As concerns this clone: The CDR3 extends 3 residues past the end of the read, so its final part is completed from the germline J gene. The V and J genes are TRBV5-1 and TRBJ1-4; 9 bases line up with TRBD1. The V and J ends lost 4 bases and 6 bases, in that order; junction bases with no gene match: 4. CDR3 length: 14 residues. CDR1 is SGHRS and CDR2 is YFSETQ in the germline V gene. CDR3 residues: CASSPTGGDEKLFF. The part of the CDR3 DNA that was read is TGCGCCAGCAGCCCGACAGGGGGTGATGAAAAA.

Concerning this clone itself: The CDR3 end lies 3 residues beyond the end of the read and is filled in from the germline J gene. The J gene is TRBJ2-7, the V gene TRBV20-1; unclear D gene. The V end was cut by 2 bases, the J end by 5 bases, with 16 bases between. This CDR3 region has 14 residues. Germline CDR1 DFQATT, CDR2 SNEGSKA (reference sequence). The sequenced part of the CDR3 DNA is TGCAGTGCTAGACCTCTTAGGGCAGACAACGAG. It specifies CSARPLRADNE. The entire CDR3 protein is CSARPLRADNEQYF.

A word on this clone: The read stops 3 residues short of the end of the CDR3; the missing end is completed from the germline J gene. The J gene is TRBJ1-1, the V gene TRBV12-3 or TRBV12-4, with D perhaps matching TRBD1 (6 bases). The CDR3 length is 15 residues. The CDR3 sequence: CASSFFGGGSEEAFF. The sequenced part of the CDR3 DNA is TGTGCCAGCAGTTTCTTTGGGGGGGGCAGCGAAGAA.

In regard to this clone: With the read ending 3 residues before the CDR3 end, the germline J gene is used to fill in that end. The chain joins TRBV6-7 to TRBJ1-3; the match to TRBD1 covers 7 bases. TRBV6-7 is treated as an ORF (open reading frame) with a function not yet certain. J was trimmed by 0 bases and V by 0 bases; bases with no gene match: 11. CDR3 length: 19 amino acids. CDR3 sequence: CASSYSELDRDLSGNTIYF. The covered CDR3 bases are TGTGCCAGCAGTTACTCTGAACTAGACAGGGACCTCTCTGGAAACACC.

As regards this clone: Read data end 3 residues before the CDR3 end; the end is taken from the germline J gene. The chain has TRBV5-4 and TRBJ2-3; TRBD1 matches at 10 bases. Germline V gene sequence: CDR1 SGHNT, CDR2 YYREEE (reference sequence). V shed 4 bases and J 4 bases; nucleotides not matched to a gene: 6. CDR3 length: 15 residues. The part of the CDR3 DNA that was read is TGTGCCAGCAGCCCGGGACAGGGGTGGTCAGATACG. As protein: CASSPGQGWSDT. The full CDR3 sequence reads CASSPGQGWSDTQYF. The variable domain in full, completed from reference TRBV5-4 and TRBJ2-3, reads ETGVTQSPTHLIKTRGQQVTLRCSSQSGHNTVSWYQQALGQGPQFIFQYYREEENGRGNFPPRFSGLQFPNYSSELNVNALELDDSALYLCASSPGQGWSDTQYFGPGTRLTVL.

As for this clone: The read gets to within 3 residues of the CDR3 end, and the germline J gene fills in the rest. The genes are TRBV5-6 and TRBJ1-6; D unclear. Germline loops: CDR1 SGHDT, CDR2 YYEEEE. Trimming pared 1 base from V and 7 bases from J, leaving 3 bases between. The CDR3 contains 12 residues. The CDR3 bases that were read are TGTGCCAGCAGCTTGAGCAATTCACCC. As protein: CASSLSNSP. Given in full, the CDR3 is CASSLSNSPLHF.

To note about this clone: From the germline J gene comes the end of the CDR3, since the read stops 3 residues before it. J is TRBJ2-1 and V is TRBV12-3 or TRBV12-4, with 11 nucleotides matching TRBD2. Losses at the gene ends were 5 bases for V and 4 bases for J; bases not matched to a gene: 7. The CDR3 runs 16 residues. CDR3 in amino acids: CASSPRLAGPYNEQFF. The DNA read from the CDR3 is TGTGCCAGCAGTCCAAGACTAGCGGGACCTTACAATGAG.

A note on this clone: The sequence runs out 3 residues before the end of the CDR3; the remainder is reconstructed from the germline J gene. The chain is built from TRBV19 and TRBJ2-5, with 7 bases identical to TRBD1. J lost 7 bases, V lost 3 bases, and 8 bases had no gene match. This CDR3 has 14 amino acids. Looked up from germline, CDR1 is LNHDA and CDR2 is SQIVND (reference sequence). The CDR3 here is CASSIRGQSRTQYF. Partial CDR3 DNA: TGTGCCAGTAGTATTCGGGGACAGAGTCGGACC.

Incomplete CDR3 DNA: TGTGCCAGCAGCGTCGGGACTACCTTCTACGAG. This sequence encodes CASSVGTTFYE. The whole CDR3 region reads CASSVGTTFYEQYF. The chain employs TRBV9 and TRBJ2-7; 7 bases match TRBD2. The read terminates 3 residues before the CDR3 end, so the remaining end is supplied by the germline J gene. Trimming removed 2 bases from V and 3 bases from J; junction bases left unmatched: 5. Germline CDR1 and CDR2: SGDLS and YYNGEE. This CDR3 contains 14 residues.

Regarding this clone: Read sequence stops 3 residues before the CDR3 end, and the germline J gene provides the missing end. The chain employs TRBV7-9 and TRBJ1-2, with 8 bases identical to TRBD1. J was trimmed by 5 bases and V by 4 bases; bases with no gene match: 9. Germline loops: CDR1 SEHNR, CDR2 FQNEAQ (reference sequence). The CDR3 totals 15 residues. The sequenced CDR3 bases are TGTGCCAGCAGCTCAATGGACAGGGCCGCTTATGGC. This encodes CASSSMDRAAYG. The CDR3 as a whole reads CASSSMDRAAYGYTF.

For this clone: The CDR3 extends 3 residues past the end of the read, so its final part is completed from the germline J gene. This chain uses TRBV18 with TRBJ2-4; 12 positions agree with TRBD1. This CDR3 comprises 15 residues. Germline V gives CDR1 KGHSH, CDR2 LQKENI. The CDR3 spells CASSPSGQGARGQYF. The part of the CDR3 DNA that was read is TGTGCCAGCTCACCCTCGGGACAGGGGGCTCGTGGT.